This T cell receptor beta chain was profiled in a study of blood T cell repertoires in COVID-19. Study background: From the United States, Italy and Spain came samples of acute and convalescent COVID-19. Nucleic acid was either cDNA or gDNA, and it came from T cells, B-cell-depleted T cells, or PBMCs.

CDR1 and CDR2 from the germline V gene are SNHLY and FYNNEI. This CDR3 comprises 14 residues. Losses at the gene ends were 6 bases for V and 2 bases for J; bases not matched to a gene: 3. In the original analysis: Reference gene primer amplification in the assay estimated nucleated cell counts. Assay used: immunoSEQ multiplex PCR; TCRdb lists only in-frame clones, some missing. V, J and clone size were drawn from that table, and D and trimming were deduced from the DNA. The sample lists hundreds of thousands of clones, about 90% occurring once. This sequence was found in a woman aged 45-60 years with acute or convalescent COVID-19. This chain joins TRBV2 and TRBJ2-7, with 11 bases that match TRBD2. Sequencing input: peripheral blood. The DNA of the CDR3 is TGTGCCAGCAGAGTGACTAGCGGGACCTACGAGCAGTACTTC. As protein: CASRVTSGTYEQYF. The full variable domain, rest sourced from reference TRBV2 and TRBJ2-7, is EPEVTQTPSHQVTQMGQEVILRCVPISNHLYFYWYRQILGQKVEFLVSFYNNEISEKSEIFDDQFSVERPDGSNFTLKIRSTKLEDSAMYFCASRVTSGTYEQYFGPGTRLTVT.